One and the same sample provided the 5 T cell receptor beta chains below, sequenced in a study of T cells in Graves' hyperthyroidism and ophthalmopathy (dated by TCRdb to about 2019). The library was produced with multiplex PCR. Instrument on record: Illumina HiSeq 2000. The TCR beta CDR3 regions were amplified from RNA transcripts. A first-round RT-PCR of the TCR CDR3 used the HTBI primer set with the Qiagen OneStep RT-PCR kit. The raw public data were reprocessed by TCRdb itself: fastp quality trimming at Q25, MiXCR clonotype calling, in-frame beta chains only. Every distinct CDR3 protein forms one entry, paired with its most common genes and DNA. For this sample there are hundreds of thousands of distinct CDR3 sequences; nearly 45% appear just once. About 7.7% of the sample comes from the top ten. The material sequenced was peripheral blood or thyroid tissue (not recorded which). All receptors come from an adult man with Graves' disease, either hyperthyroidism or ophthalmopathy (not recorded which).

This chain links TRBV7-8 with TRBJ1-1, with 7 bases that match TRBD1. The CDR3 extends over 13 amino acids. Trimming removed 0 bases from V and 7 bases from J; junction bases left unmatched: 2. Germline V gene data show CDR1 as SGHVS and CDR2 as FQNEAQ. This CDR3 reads CASSLAQGDEAFF. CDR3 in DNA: TGTGCCAGCAGCTTAGCGCAGGGGGATGAAGCTTTCTTT.

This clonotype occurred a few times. CDR3 sequence reads: CASSRWDRGHGYTF. CDR3 DNA sequence: TGCGCCAGCAGCAGGTGGGACAGGGGGCATGGCTACACCTTC. This chain connects TRBV5-1 to TRBJ1-2, with TRBD1 identical over 12 bases. The germline CDR1 and CDR2 sequences are SGHRS and YFSETQ. The CDR3 spans 14 residues. J lost 6 bases, V lost 4 bases, and 4 bases had no gene match.

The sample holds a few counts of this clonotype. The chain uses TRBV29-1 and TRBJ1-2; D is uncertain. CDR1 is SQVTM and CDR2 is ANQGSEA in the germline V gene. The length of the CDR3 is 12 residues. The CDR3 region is CSPQPPNYGYTF. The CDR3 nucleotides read TGCAGTCCCCAGCCACCTAACTATGGCTACACCTTC.

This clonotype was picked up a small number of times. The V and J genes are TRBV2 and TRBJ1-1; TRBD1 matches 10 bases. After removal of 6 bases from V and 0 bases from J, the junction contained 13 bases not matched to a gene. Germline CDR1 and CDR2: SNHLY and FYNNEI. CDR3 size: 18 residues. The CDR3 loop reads CASSLGQGVLFMNTEAFF. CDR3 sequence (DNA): TGTGCCAGCAGCCTCGGACAGGGGGTTTTGTTCATGAACACTGAAGCTTTCTTT.

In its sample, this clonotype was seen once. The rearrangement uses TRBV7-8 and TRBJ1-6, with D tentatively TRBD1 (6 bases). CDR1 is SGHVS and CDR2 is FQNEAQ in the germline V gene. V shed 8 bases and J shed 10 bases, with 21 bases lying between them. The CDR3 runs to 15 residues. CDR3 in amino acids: CASDPQGGAGSPLHF. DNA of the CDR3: TGTGCCAGCGATCCACAGGGAGGGGCAGGGTCACCCCTCCACTTT.